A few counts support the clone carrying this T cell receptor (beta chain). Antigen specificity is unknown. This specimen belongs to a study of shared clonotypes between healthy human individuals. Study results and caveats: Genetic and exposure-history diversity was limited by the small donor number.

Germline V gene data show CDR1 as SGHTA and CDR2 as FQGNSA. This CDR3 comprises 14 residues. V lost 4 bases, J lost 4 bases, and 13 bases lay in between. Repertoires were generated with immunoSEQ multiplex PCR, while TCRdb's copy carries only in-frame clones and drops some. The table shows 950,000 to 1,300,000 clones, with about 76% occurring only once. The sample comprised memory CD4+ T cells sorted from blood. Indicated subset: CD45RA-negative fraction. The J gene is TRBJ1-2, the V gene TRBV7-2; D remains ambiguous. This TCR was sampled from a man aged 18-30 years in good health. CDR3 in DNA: TGTGCCAGCAGCTCCGGGCGGGGTTTCTATGGCTACACCTTC. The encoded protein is CASSSGRGFYGYTF.